Given below is one T cell receptor (beta chain) in context. This clone turned up a few times. Its antigen is unknown. Nothing much larger sits one base from this clone, and base qualities are not available. V was cut back by 1 base and J by 2 bases, leaving a gap of 17 bases between them. CDR1 and CDR2 are read off the germline V gene as LGHNT and FRNRAP. The CDR3 sequence holds 17 residues, the cysteine and phenylalanine included. The read is trimmed to its CDR3 DNA, 51 bases read in frame from base 1. PBMCs were separated by density centrifugation and stained for CD3, CD4 and CD8, after which CD4+ and CD8+ T cells were sorted on a FACSAria. Scalp biopsies and blood samples were obtained from unaffected controls. The receptor library was made with the immunoSEQ multiplex PCR assay. RNA was extracted from all samples and reverse transcribed into cDNA as template for TCR sequencing. First-strand cDNA was synthesized with SuperScript III using a 2:1 mix of oligo-dT and random hexamers. A synthetic immune receptor repertoire was used to gauge amplification bias, and whatever bias remained was removed computationally. Concerning the study's data processing: Raw reads were preprocessed to remove errors, and CDR3 was defined according to IMGT conventions as the region from the conserved cysteine to phenylalanine. Clonality was calculated as 1 minus Shannon entropy normalized by log2 of the number of productive unique TCRs. CD4 or CD8 identity of scalp clones was inferred by cross-referencing scalp TCRbeta sequences with sorted blood CD4 and CD8 repertoires. TCRdb re-hosts the immuneACCESS table, in-frame sequences only. Its copies lack some clones; in the studies checked, an unresolved V gene accounts for under half of them, and the cause for the rest is not known. The V and J calls and clone size were taken over from that table, and D and trimming were inferred from the DNA. The sample yields 200,000 to 250,000 clones; 56% were counted once. The ten largest clonotypes hold roughly 5% of the sample.

The data derive from a study of CD8+ T cells in alopecia areata (dated by TCRdb to the late 2010s). In terms of the full investigation: To study T cell clonal expansion in alopecia areata, the researchers applied high-throughput TCRbeta sequencing to both the C3H/HeJ mouse model and human patients. Human TCRbeta sequencing covered scalp tissue and sorted CD4+ and CD8+ peripheral blood T cells from patchy and totalis/universalis alopecia areata patients and healthy controls. Clonality in the scalp was compared among normal scalp (n=4), patchy alopecia areata scalp (n=8), and alopecia totalis/universalis scalp (n=8). RNA came from the PAXgene miRNA kit for fixed scalp, the miRNeasy kit for PBMCs, and the RNeasy kit for mouse skin. immunoSEQ multiplex PCR using 35 Vbeta forward primers and 13 Jbeta reverse primers was used to amplify TCRbeta CDR3 regions. The study at large found these results: Higher clonality and more expanded CD8+ clones were observed in lesional scalp than in normal scalp, particularly in alopecia totalis/universalis, a finding suggestive of antigenic drive. Scalp TCR repertoire analysis is complicated because resident alphabeta T cells in normal human skin are also sequenced, whereas mouse skin is dominated by gammadelta T cells. TCR sequences shared between patients were less clear than in mice, possibly partly because of HLA diversity in the patient population.

Sequences were obtained from CD8+ T cells sorted from blood. The TCR originated in a human donor in good health. The V and J segments used are TRBV12-5 and TRBJ2-5, with the D gene not confidently named. The DNA is TGTGCTAGTGGTTTGGGCTTAGCATCGGTCCTACAAGAGACCCAGTACTTC. Translation gives CASGLGLASVLQETQYF.